Below are 11 T cell receptor beta chains sequenced from a single sample in a study of T-cell reconstitution after alpha-beta-depleted transplantation in children. Molecular barcoding with unique molecular identifiers was used for the TCRbeta library. TCRdb reprocessed the PCR reads via MiXCR and lists one record per CDR3 protein. This sample carries roughly 200,000 distinct CDR3 sequences, about 6.4% of them seen once, and the ten largest clones take roughly 3%. Sequences were derived from PBMCs from the stem cell graft donor, sampled from the stem cell graft. The source is a human donor who donated a stem cell graft to a child with Wiskott-Aldrich syndrome.

This clonotype was recorded many times. The chain uses TRBV12-3 or TRBV12-4 and TRBJ1-3; D may be TRBD1 (5 bases). The CDR3 is made up of 16 amino acids. With 2 bases removed from V and 1 base from J, the gap between germline ends came to 12 bases. CDR3: CASSLLGERSGNTIYF. DNA of the CDR3: TGTGCCAGCAGTTTATTAGGGGAACGGTCTGGAAACACCATATATTTT.

This clonotype showed up just a few times. J is TRBJ1-2 and V is TRBV11-2; TRBD1 might be the D (5 bases). CDR3 length equals 14 residues. Germline V gene sequence: CDR1 SGHAT, CDR2 FQNNGV. V dropped 2 bases and J dropped 6 bases, with 13 bases sitting between them. This CDR3 reads CASSLLRGENGYTF. CDR3 coding DNA: TGTGCCAGCAGCTTACTTAGGGGAGAGAATGGCTACACCTTC.

V and J are TRBV7-2 and TRBJ1-5; D is uncertain. The CDR3 runs 13 residues. Germline V gene sequence: CDR1 SGHTA, CDR2 FQGNSA. The V end was cut by 1 base, the J end by 5 bases, with 6 bases between. Here the CDR3 reads CASSLVSDQPQHF. The CDR3 coding sequence is TGTGCCAGCAGCTTAGTTTCAGATCAGCCCCAGCATTTT.

This clonotype was detected ten times or more. The CDR3 DNA reads as TGTGCCAGCAGTTTAGCGGGGAACACAGATACGCAGTATTTT. Translating it yields CASSLAGNTDTQYF. The V call is TRBV12-3 or TRBV12-4, the J call TRBJ2-3; D uncertain. The V end was cut by 0 bases, the J end by 2 bases, with 6 bases between. This CDR3 comprises 14 residues.

This clonotype was counted at least ten times. V and J are TRBV7-8 and TRBJ2-7, with D possibly TRBD1 on 6 matching bases. Trimming pared 0 bases from V and 4 bases from J, leaving 10 bases between. CDR3 length: 14 amino acids. The V gene's germline CDR1 is SGHVS and CDR2 FQNEAQ. In nucleotides, the CDR3 is TGTGCCAGCAGCTTAGCGGGGGCCTTTTACGAGCAGTACTTC. It encodes CASSLAGAFYEQYF.

In its sample, this clonotype was seen a few times. V gene TRBV19 combines with J gene TRBJ1-2; D unresolved. The germline V and J ends were trimmed by 4 bases and 2 bases, with 8 bases remaining between them. The CDR3 spans 13 residues. CDR1 is LNHDA, CDR2 SQIVND, per germline (reference sequence). Here the CDR3 DNA reads TGTGCCAGTAGTAGGATAGACAACTATGGCTACACCTTC. The encoded protein is CASSRIDNYGYTF.

This clonotype occurred a few times. The chain joins TRBV6-2 or TRBV6-3 to TRBJ2-3; no firm D call. This CDR3 contains 14 residues. In germline, CDR1 is MNHEY, CDR2 SVGEGT. The V and J ends lost 2 bases and 5 bases respectively, with 11 bases between them. CDR3 DNA: TGTGCCAGCAGTTACCAGGTGATTGAAGATACGCAGTATTTT. Protein: CASSYQVIEDTQYF.

This clonotype was detected many times. The chain has TRBV29-1 and TRBJ2-7; possibly TRBD1 for D (5 bases). The V end was cut by 6 bases, the J end by 0 bases, with 18 bases between. The germline gives CDR1 SQVTM, CDR2 ANQGSEA. The CDR3 is made up of 15 amino acids. The CDR3 reads CSVQAVGASSYEQYF. CDR3 sequence (DNA): TGCAGCGTCCAGGCAGTAGGGGCCAGCTCCTACGAGCAGTACTTC.

This clonotype has at least ten counts. The chain carries TRBV20-1 and TRBJ1-3; TRBD1 agrees at 9 bases. This CDR3 has 14 amino acids. Germline loops: CDR1 DFQATT, CDR2 SNEGSKA (reference sequence). V dropped 5 bases and J dropped 4; count of bases not matched to a gene: 6. CDR3 in DNA: TGCAGTGCTCCACAGGGGGCGAAAGGAAACACCATATATTTT. Amino acids: CSAPQGAKGNTIYF.

This clonotype was detected a few times. V and J are TRBV30 and TRBJ1-1; 7 nucleotides line up with TRBD1. The CDR3 extends over 17 amino acids. V dropped 1 base and J dropped 5; count of bases not matched to a gene: 16. Germline V gene data show CDR1 as GTSNPN and CDR2 as SVGIG (reference sequence). CDR3 loop: CAWSGLRQGLWGTEAFF. The CDR3 nucleotides read TGTGCCTGGAGTGGACTAAGACAGGGTCTGTGGGGTACTGAAGCTTTCTTT.

This clonotype was recorded at least ten times. The chain has TRBV12-3 or TRBV12-4 and TRBJ2-2, with 13 positions matching TRBD2. This CDR3 has 16 amino acids. Unmatched junction bases numbered 7, after V lost 6 bases and J lost 6 bases. The DNA for the CDR3 is TGTGCCAGCAGCCGACTAGCGGGGGGTAGCGCCGGGGAGCTGTTTTTT. This gives the protein CASSRLAGGSAGELFF.